Sequencing of this TCR beta chain was carried out in a study of T cells in Graves' hyperthyroidism and ophthalmopathy. General observations from the study: Most expanded thyroid clonotypes above 0.001 recurred in blood. Separation of ophthalmopathy from stable hyperthyroidism was achieved by a 13 V-J model.

The source material, RNA transcripts, was used to amplify TCR beta CDR3 regions. With the HTBI primer set, the TCR CDR3 went through a first round of RT-PCR. Using its own MiXCR run on the multiplex PCR reads, TCRdb lists one record per CDR3 protein. In the table there are about 370,000 distinct CDR3 sequences, roughly 15% of which are singletons. Turning to this clonotype: Its antigen is not known.

The CDR3 contains 17 residues. J lost 7 bases, V lost 9 bases, and 18 bases had no gene match. From germline, CDR1 is MNHNS and CDR2 SASEGT. An approximately 10 ml volume of fresh peripheral blood provided the PBMCs. The TCR was taken from a woman in her fifties or sixties with Graves' ophthalmopathy. Sequenced material: blood. The chain joins TRBV6-1 to TRBJ2-1, with 10 nucleotides matching TRBD2. The CDR3 loop is CASTPGRLAGVWNEQFF. Here the CDR3 DNA reads TGTGCCAGTACCCCCGGACGGCTAGCGGGAGTCTGGAATGAGCAGTTCTTC.